This TCR beta chain is drawn from a study of blood T cells in healthy people across ages. Using a J-beta primer mix together with a sample-barcoded 5' primer, a second PCR was run for roughly 7 to 12 cycles. Using its own MiXCR run on the 5' RACE reads, TCRdb lists one record per CDR3 protein. The repertoire holds roughly 790,000 distinct CDR3 sequences, with 35% to 45% as singletons. Germline loops: CDR1 SGHTA, CDR2 FQGTGA. CDR3 length: 15 amino acids. V shed 5 bases and J 12 bases; nucleotides not matched to a gene: 7. About this clonotype: The antigen is unknown.

Study results and limitations: Estimates based on one million T cells were treated as lower bounds. There were more naive CD4+ cells and higher diversity in long-lived donors than in aged donors.

The receptor was derived from a woman between 55 and 75 years old in good health. The genes are TRBV7-3 and TRBJ2-1, with TRBD2 matching over 16 bases. Sequencing used blood. The CDR3 coding sequence is TGTGCCAGCAGCCCCGGGACTAGCGGGGGGGCCTCGCAGTTCTTC. Protein sequence: CASSPGTSGGASQFF.